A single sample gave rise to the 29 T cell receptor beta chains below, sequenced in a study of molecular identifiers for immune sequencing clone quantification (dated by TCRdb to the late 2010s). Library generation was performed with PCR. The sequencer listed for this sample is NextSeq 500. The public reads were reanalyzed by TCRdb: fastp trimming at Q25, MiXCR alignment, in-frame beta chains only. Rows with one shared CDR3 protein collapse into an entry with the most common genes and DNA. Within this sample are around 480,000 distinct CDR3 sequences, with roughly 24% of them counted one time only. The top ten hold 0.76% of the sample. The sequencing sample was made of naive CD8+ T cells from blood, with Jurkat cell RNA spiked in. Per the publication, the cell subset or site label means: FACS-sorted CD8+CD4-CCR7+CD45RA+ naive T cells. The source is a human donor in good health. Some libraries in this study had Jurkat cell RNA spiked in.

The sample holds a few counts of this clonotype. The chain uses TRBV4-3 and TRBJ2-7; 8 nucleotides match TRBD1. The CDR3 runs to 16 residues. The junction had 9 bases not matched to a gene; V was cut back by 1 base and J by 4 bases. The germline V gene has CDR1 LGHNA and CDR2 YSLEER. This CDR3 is CASSQGTGQGAYEQYF. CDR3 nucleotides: TGCGCCAGCAGCCAAGGGACGGGGCAGGGGGCTTACGAGCAGTACTTC.

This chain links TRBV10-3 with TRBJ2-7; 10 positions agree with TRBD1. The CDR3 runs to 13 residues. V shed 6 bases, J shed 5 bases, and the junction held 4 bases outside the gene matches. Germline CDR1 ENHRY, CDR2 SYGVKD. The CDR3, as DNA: TGTGCCATCAGCGGGACAGGGGACGACGAGCAGTACTTC. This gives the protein CAISGTGDDEQYF.

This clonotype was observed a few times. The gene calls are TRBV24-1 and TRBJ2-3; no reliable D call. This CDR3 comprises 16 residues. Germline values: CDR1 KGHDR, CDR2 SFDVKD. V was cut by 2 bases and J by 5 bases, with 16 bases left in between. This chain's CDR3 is CATSDSGLAWEDTQYF. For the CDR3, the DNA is TGTGCCACCAGTGATTCGGGTCTGGCGTGGGAAGATACGCAGTATTTT.

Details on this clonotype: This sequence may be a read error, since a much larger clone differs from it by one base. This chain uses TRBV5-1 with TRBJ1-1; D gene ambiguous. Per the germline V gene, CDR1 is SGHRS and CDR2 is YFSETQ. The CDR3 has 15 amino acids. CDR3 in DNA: TGCGGCAGCAGCTTGGATCTGGGAAGAGACACTGAAGCTTTCTTT. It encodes CGSSLDLGRDTEAFF.

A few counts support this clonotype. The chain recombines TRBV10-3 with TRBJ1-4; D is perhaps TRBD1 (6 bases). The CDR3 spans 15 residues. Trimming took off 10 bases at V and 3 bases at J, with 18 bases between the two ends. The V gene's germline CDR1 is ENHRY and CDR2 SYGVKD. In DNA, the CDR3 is TGTGCCACCCGACGTGAGGGGGGGGCTAATGAAAAACTGTTTTTT. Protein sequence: CATRREGGANEKLFF.

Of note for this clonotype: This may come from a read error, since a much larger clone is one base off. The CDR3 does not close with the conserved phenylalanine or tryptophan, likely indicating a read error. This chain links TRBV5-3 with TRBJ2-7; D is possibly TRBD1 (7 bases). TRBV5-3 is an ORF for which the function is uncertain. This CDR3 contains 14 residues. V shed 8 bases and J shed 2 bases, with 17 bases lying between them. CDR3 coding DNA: TGTGCCAGCAGCCTGCGGGACAGCCCCTACGAGCAGTACTCC. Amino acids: CASSLRDSPYEQYS.

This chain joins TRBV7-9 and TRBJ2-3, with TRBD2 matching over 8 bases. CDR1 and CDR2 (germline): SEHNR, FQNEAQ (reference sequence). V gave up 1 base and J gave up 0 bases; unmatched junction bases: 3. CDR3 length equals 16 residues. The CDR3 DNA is TGTGCCAGCAGCTTAGAGGCGGGGGGAAGCACAGATACGCAGTATTTT. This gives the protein CASSLEAGGSTDTQYF.

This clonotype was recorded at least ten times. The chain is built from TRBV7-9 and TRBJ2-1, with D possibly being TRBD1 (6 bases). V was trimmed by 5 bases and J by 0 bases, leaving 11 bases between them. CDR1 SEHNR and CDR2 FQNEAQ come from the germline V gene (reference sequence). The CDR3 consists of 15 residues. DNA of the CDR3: TGTGCCAGCAGCCCGGGACAAGGCTCCTACAATGAGCAGTTCTTC. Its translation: CASSPGQGSYNEQFF.

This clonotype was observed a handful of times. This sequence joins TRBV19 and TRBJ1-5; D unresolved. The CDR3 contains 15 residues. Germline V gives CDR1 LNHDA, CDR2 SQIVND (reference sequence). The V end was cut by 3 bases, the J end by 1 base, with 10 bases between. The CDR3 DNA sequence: TGTGCCAGTAGTATCGCCGGAGGGAGCAATCAGCCCCAGCATTTT. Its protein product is CASSIAGGSNQPQHF. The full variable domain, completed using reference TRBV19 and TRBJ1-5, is DGGITQSPKYLFRKEGQNVTLSCEQNLNHDAMYWYRQDPGQGLRLIYYSQIVNDFQKGDIAEGYSVSREKKESFPLTVTSAQKNPTAFYLCASSIAGGSNQPQHFGDGTRLSIL.

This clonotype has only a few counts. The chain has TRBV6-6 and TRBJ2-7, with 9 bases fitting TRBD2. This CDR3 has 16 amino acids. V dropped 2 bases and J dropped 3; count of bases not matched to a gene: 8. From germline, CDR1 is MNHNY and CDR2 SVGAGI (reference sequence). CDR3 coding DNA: TGTGCCAGCAGTTACATGTCCCTAGCGGGGAACTACGAGCAGTACTTC. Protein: CASSYMSLAGNYEQYF.

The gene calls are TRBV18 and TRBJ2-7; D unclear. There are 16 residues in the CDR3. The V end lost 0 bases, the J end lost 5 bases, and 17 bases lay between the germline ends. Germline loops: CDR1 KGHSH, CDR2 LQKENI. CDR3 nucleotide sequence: TGTGCCAGCTCACCACCCCCAGGACGGGCCCGGGACGAGCAGTACTTC. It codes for CASSPPPGRARDEQYF. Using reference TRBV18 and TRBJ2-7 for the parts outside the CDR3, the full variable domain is NAGVMQNPRHLVRRRGQEARLRCSPMKGHSHVYWYRQLPEEGLKFMVYLQKENIIDESGMPKERFSAEFPKEGPSILRIQQVVRGDSAAYFCASSPPPGRARDEQYFGPGTRLTVT.

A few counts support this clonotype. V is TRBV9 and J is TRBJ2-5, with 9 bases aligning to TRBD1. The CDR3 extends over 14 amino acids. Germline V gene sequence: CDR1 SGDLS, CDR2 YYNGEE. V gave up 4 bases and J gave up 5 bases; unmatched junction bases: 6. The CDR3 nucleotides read TGTGCCAGCAGCCCACAGGGGGCTTGGGAGACCCAGTACTTC. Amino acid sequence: CASSPQGAWETQYF.

This chain's CDR3 is CASSLVNRVDIQYF. The CDR3 coding sequence is TGTGCCAGCAGCTTAGTGAATCGAGTGGACATTCAGTACTTC. The chain carries TRBV7-9 and TRBJ2-4, with D uncertain. V was pared by 1 base and J by 8 bases, with 12 bases between. Per the germline V gene, CDR1 is SEHNR and CDR2 is FQNEAQ (reference sequence). The CDR3 sequence is 14 residues long.

The CDR3 nucleotides read TGTGCCAGTAGTATAGTATCGGGGCAGACCCAGTACTTC. This translates into CASSIVSGQTQYF. The rearrangement links TRBV19 to TRBJ2-5; possibly TRBD1 or TRBD2 for D (5 bases each). The CDR3 extends over 13 amino acids. From germline, CDR1 is LNHDA and CDR2 SQIVND (reference sequence). Between the trimmed V and J ends, which lost 1 base and 6 bases, there was a span of 9 bases.

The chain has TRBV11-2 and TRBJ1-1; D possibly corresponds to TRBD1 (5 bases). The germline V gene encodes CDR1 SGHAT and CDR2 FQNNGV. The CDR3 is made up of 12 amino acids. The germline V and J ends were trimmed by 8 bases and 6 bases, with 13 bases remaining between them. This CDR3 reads CASGRADAEAFF. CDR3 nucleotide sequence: TGTGCCAGCGGCAGGGCCGACGCTGAAGCTTTCTTT.

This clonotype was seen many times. CDR3 sequence (DNA): TGTGCCAGCAGCCAAGAGACCCAGTACTTC. It specifies CASSQETQYF. This chain links TRBV7-9 with TRBJ2-5; D unclear. The germline V gene has CDR1 SEHNR and CDR2 FQNEAQ (reference sequence). The CDR3 runs 10 residues. Trimming took off 5 bases at V and 2 bases at J, with 0 bases between the two ends.

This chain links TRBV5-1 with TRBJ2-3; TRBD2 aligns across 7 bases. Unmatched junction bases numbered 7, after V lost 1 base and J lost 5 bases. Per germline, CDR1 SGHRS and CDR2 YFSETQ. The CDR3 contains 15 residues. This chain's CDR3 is CASSLLQAGVDTQYF. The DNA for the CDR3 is TGCGCCAGCAGCTTGTTGCAGGCGGGGGTAGATACGCAGTATTTT.

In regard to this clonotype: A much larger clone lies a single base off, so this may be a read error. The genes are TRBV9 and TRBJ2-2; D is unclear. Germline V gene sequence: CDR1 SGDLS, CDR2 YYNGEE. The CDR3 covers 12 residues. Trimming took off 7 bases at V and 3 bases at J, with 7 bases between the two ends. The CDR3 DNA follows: TGTGCCAGCGGCTTGTACACCGGGGAGCTGTTTTTT. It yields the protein CASGLYTGELFF.

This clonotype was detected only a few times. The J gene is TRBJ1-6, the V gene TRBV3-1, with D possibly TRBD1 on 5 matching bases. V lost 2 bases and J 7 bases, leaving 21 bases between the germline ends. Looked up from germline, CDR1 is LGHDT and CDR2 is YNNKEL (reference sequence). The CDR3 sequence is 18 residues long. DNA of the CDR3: TGTGCCAGCAGCCAACCTCCCATCGGGGCACGGGGAAATTCACCCCTCCACTTT. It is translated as CASSQPPIGARGNSPLHF.

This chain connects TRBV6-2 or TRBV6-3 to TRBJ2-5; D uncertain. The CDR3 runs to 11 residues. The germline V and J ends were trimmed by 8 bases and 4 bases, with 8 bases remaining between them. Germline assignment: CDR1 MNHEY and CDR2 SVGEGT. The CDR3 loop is CASGRTETQYF. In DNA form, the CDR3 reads TGTGCCAGCGGTCGGACAGAGACCCAGTACTTC.

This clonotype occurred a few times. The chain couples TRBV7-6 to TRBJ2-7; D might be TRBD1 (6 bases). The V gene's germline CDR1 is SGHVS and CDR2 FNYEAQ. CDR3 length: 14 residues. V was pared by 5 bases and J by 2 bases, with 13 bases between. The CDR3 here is CASSAGTRTYEQYF. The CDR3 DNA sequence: TGTGCCAGCAGCGCCGGGACAAGAACCTACGAGCAGTACTTC.

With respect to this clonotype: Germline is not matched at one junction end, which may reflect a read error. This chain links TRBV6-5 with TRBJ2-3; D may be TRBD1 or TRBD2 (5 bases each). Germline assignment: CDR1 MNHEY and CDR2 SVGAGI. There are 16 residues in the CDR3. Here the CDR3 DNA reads TGTGCCAGCAGGCCGTGGGGGTCATTAGGCACAGATATGCAGTATTTT. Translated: CASRPWGSLGTDMQYF.

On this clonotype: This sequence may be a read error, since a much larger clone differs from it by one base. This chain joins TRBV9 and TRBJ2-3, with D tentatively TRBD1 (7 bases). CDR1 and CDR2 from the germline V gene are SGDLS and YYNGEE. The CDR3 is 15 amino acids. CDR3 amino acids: CASNIGGTVTDTRYF. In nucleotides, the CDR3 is TGTGCCAGCAACATCGGCGGGACAGTGACAGATACGCGGTATTTT.

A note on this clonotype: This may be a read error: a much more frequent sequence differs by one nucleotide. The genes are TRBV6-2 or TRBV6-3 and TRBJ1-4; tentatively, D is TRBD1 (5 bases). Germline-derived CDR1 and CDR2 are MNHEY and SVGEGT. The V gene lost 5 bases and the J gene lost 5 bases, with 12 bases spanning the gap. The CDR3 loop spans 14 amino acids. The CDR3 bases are TGTGCCAGCAGTACGGGACCCTACAATGAAAAACTGTTTTTT. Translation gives CASSTGPYNEKLFF.

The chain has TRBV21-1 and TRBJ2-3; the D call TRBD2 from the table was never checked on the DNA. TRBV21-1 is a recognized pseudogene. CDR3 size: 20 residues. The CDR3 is CASSKLRTASGGSSTDTQYF. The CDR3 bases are TGTGCCAGCAGCAAATTGCGTACGGCTAGCGGGGGGTCTAGCACAGATACGCAGTATTTT.

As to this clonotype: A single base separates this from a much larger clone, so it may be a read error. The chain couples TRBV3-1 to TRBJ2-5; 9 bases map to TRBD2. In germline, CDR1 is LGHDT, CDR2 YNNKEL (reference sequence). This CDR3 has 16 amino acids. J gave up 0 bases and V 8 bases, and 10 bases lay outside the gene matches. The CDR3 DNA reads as TGTGCCAGCCGCCCCTTAGCGGGGGTCTACCAAGAGACCCAGTACTTC. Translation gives CASRPLAGVYQETQYF.

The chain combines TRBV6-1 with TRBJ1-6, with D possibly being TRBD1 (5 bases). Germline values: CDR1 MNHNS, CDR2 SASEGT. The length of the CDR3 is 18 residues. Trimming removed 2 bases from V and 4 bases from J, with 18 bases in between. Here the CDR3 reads CASSELPGLITYNSPLHF. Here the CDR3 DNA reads TGTGCCAGCAGTGAACTACCGGGACTAATAACATATAATTCACCCCTCCACTTT.

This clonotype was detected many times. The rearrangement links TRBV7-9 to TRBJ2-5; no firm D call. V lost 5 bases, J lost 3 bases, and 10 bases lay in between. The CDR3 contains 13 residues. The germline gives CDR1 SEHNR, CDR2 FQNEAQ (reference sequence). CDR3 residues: CASSPPQKETQYF. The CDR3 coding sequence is TGTGCCAGCAGCCCCCCCCAGAAAGAGACCCAGTACTTC.

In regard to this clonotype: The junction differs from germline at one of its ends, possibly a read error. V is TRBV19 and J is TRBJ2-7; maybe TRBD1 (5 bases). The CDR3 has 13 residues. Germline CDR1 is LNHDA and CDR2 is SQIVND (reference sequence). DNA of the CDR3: TGTGCCAGTAGTATGGGGCAGGGCTACGAGCAGTGCTTC. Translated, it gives CASSMGQGYEQCF.